This T cell receptor beta chain was profiled in a study of blood T cells in healthy people across ages. Study information: For every two T cells, template switching captured about one barcoded beta molecule. Study-level results: Getting older went along with TCR beta diversity per million T cells dropping roughly linearly. There was no known CMV status for donors, so expanded clonotype changes were possibly confounded.

Concerning this clonotype itself: The antigen remains undetermined.

The germline V gene has CDR1 LGHNA and CDR2 YNFKEQ. V lost 2 bases and J lost 5; bases outside the gene matches: 5. The CDR3 loop spans 16 amino acids. A second roughly 6 to 12 cycle PCR used barcoded and J-beta primers. Every cDNA molecule carried a tag from a template-switch adaptor bearing 12 random nucleotides. TCRdb re-called the 5' RACE reads through MiXCR, storing one row per CDR3 protein. The sample holds 920,000 or so distinct CDR3 sequences, more than 35% seen once. The sample was blood. The TCR originated in an older woman in good health. V is TRBV4-2 and J is TRBJ2-1, with TRBD2 matching over 11 bases. In nucleotides, the CDR3 is TGTGCCAGCAGCCAAACTACTAGCGGGAGAGACAATGAGCAGTTCTTC. Protein product: CASSQTTSGRDNEQFF.